The 14 T cell receptor beta chains below were found in one sample sequenced in a study of regulatory T cells in long-lasting Graves disease. Arm-PCR with iRepertoire HTBI primers amplified the CDR3 regions for these TCR beta libraries. TCRdb passed the multiplex PCR reads through MiXCR, listing each CDR3 protein once. Of around 460,000 distinct CDR3 sequences listed, roughly a fifth were seen once; the top ten hold roughly 7%. Time point meaning: persistent/refractory GD, antithyroid drugs over 5 years with positive TRAb. The TCR library was made from RNA extracted from PBMCs. The sample consisted of peripheral blood mononuclear cells (PBMCs), taken when the disease was refractory, from a patient treated with antithyroid drugs. The receptors originated from a female donor with Graves disease.

This clonotype was recorded at least ten times. The chain is built from TRBV29-1 and TRBJ2-5; D is possibly TRBD1 (6 bases). Trimming removed 4 bases at V and 5 bases at J, with 17 bases between. Germline V gene lookup returns CDR1 SQVTM and CDR2 ANQGSEA. The CDR3 runs to 14 residues. CDR3 protein: CSVGTLWDIETQYF. CDR3 coding DNA: TGCAGCGTTGGGACCCTCTGGGACATCGAGACCCAGTACTTC.

The table lists this clonotype with many counts. CDR3 DNA sequence: TGTGCCAGCAGTTATATCCCCCGGCAGCATAGCAATCAGCCCCAGCATTTT. It yields the protein CASSYIPRQHSNQPQHF. This sequence joins TRBV6-5 and TRBJ1-5, with no clear D. The CDR3 has 17 residues. Trimming took 3 bases from V and 0 from J, leaving 15 bases between them. Germline V gene sequence: CDR1 MNHEY, CDR2 SVGAGI.

This clonotype showed up just a few times. The chain has TRBV28 and TRBJ2-7, with 7 bases lining up with TRBD2. This CDR3 contains 15 residues. The germline gives CDR1 MDHEN, CDR2 SYDVKM. J lost 0 bases, V lost 6 bases, and 8 bases had no gene match. The CDR3 DNA reads as TGTGCCAGCAGCCCCTGGGGGGGGATCTCCTACGAGCAGTACTTC. Its protein product is CASSPWGGISYEQYF. The whole variable domain, filled in from reference TRBV28 and TRBJ2-7, reads DVKVTQSSRYLVKRTGEKVFLECVQDMDHENMFWYRQDPGLGLRLIYFSYDVKMKEKGDIPEGYSVSREKKERFSLILESASTNQTSMYLCASSPWGGISYEQYFGPGTRLTVT.

This chain connects TRBV27 to TRBJ2-7, with 9 bases matching TRBD1. Germline lookup yields CDR1 MNHEY and CDR2 SMNVEV (reference sequence). The trim removed 4 bases at V and 3 bases at J, leaving 10 bases unmatched. The CDR3 consists of 16 residues. CDR3 residues: CASSSPPGTGNYEQYF. In DNA, the CDR3 is TGTGCCAGCAGTTCCCCCCCCGGGACAGGGAACTACGAGCAGTACTTC.

The CDR3 reads CAWSVIHNEQYF. For the CDR3, the DNA is TGTGCCTGGAGTGTAATTCACAACGAGCAGTACTTC. The chain uses TRBV30 and TRBJ2-7; D remains unclear. This CDR3 region has 12 residues. V was cut by 0 bases and J by 5 bases, with 8 bases left in between. From germline, CDR1 is GTSNPN and CDR2 SVGIG (reference sequence). Together with reference TRBV30 and TRBJ2-7, the CDR3 gives the full variable domain: SQTIHQWPATLVQPVGSPLSLECTVEGTSNPNLYWYRQAAGRGLQLLFYSVGIGQISSEVPQNLSASRPQDRQFILSSKKLLLSDSGFYLCAWSVIHNEQYFGPGTRLTVT.

The V gene is TRBV28, the J gene TRBJ1-5, with 10 bases matching TRBD1. This CDR3 spans 15 amino acids. CDR1 and CDR2 (germline): MDHEN, SYDVKM. Trimming took 6 bases from V and 6 from J; bases not matched to a gene: 8. The CDR3 loop reads CASSPPDRGPQPQHF. The CDR3 coding sequence is TGTGCCAGCAGCCCCCCTGACAGGGGGCCTCAGCCCCAGCATTTT.

This clonotype was seen repeatedly, ten times or more. The chain uses TRBV11-2 and TRBJ1-2; TRBD1 is a possible D gene (5 bases). V shed 0 bases and J shed 13 bases, with 15 bases lying between them. Germline CDR1 reads SGHAT; CDR2 reads FQNNGV. The length of the CDR3 is 13 residues. Here the CDR3 reads CASSLDEGPPATF. The CDR3 coding sequence is TGTGCCAGCAGCTTAGATGAGGGACCGCCAGCCACCTTC.

This sequence joins TRBV6-5 and TRBJ2-5; 9 nucleotides match TRBD2. The J call may be wrong; the DNA end is better matched by TRBJ2-1. The germline V gene has CDR1 MNHEY and CDR2 SVGAGI. CDR3 length: 15 residues. CDR3 sequence reads: CASSYRLAEYNEQFF. The CDR3 bases are TGTGCCAGCAGTTACCGACTAGCGGAATACAATGAGCAGTTCTTC.

This clonotype was seen a few times. The rearrangement links TRBV7-6 to TRBJ1-1; 12 bases are shared with TRBD1. The CDR3 spans 16 residues. Germline V gene sequence: CDR1 SGHVS, CDR2 FNYEAQ. V lost 5 bases and J lost 3; bases outside the gene matches: 7. The CDR3 bases are TGTGCCAGCAGCCCTGGGACAGGGGGCGCGGACACTGAAGCTTTCTTT. Translated, it gives CASSPGTGGADTEAFF. The full variable domain, its missing parts supplied by reference TRBV7-6 and TRBJ1-1, is GAGVSQSPRYKVTKRGQDVALRCDPISGHVSLYWYRQALGQGPEFLTYFNYEAQQDKSGLPNDRFSAERPEGSISTLTIQRTEQRDSAMYRCASSPGTGGADTEAFFGQGTRLTVV.

The rearrangement links TRBV7-2 to TRBJ1-3; D call uncertain. CDR3 size: 12 residues. Deletions cut 5 bases from V and 3 bases from J, with 5 bases between. Germline CDR1 SGHTA, CDR2 FQGNSA. The CDR3 nucleotides read TGTGCCAGCAGCACTGGTGGAAACACCATATATTTT. As protein: CASSTGGNTIYF.

In this sample, this clonotype turned up a few times. CDR3 DNA sequence: TGTGCCAGCAGCTTAAGAGCTAGTCAGAACACTGAAGCTTTCTTT. Protein sequence: CASSLRASQNTEAFF. This rearrangement joins TRBV7-2 to TRBJ1-1; D unresolved. CDR1 and CDR2 (germline): SGHTA, FQGNSA. There are 15 residues in the CDR3. V shed 2 bases and J shed 1 base, with 11 bases lying between them.

The genes are TRBV7-2 and TRBJ2-2; 9 nucleotides match TRBD2. V shed 1 base, J shed 5 bases, and the junction held 5 bases outside the gene matches. CDR3 length: 16 residues. In germline, CDR1 is SGHTA, CDR2 FQGNSA. Here the CDR3 reads CASSLGASGNTGELFF. Written as DNA, the CDR3 is TGTGCCAGCAGCTTAGGGGCTAGCGGGAATACCGGGGAGCTGTTTTTT. The whole variable domain, remainder taken from reference TRBV7-2 and TRBJ2-2, is GAGVSQSPSNKVTEKGKDVELRCDPISGHTALYWYRQSLGQGLEFLIYFQGNSAPDKSGLPSDRFSAERTGGSVSTLTIQRTQQEDSAVYLCASSLGASGNTGELFFGEGSRLTVL.

The CDR3 here is CASSFLAGGTRELFF. For the CDR3, the DNA is TGTGCCAGCAGCTTCCTAGCGGGGGGAACCAGGGAGCTGTTTTTT. This chain joins TRBV7-9 and TRBJ2-2; TRBD2 matches at 11 bases. CDR1 and CDR2 (germline): SEHNR, FQNEAQ (reference sequence). There are 15 residues in the CDR3. J was trimmed by 9 bases and V by 3 bases; bases with no gene match: 6.

Only a few counts were recorded for this clonotype. The rearrangement joins TRBV5-4 to TRBJ1-4; 8 bases line up with TRBD1. Germline-derived CDR1 and CDR2 are SGHNT and YYREEE (reference sequence). V trimming: 1 base; J trimming: 5 bases; junction bases outside the gene matches: 4. The CDR3 is 15 amino acids. This CDR3 is CASSLLRQGNEKLFF. The CDR3 DNA reads TGTGCCAGCAGCTTGTTGAGACAGGGGAATGAAAAACTGTTTTTT.